These 23 T cell receptor beta chains originate from one sample sequenced in a study of blood T cell repertoires in COVID-19 (dated by TCRdb to the early 2020s). Library preparation was by the immunoSEQ multiplex PCR assay. TCRdb mirrors the immuneACCESS table, restricted to in-frame sequences. Some clones are absent from its copies; in checked studies, under half trace to an unresolved V gene, and the reason for the others is unknown. The sample table shows about 230,000 clones, and 83% are seen once. The ten largest clones add up to 8.5% to 10% of the sample. The specimen sequenced was peripheral blood. The receptors derive from a man aged 40-49 years with active or convalescent COVID-19.

This clone was picked up one time. V usage is TRBV5-1 and J usage is TRBJ1-1, with a tentative D call TRBD1 (6 bases). The CDR3 is 15 amino acids. CDR1 is SGHRS and CDR2 is YFSETQ in the germline V gene. V was pared by 2 bases and J by 6 bases, with 17 bases between. The CDR3: CASSLAGTAGAEAFF. CDR3 in DNA: TGCGCCAGCAGCTTAGCCGGGACGGCAGGGGCTGAAGCTTTCTTT.

The V and J genes are TRBV25-1 and TRBJ1-5, with 8 bases identical to TRBD1. Germline CDR1 reads MGHDK; CDR2 reads SYGVNS. The J segment lost 4 bases and the V segment lost 4 bases, leaving 0 bases of the junction unmatched. The CDR3 extends over 13 amino acids. The CDR3 spells CASSGQGNQPQHF. The CDR3 DNA sequence: TGTGCCAGCAGTGGACAGGGGAATCAGCCCCAGCATTTT.

V gene TRBV4-1 combines with J gene TRBJ1-6, with D unclear. Deletions cut 2 bases from V and 7 bases from J, with 9 bases between. The CDR3 sequence is 14 residues long. Germline values: CDR1 MGHRA, CDR2 YSYEKL. The CDR3 region is CASSQYGTNSPLHF. The CDR3 bases are TGCGCCAGCAGCCAATACGGTACGAATTCACCCCTCCACTTT.

V gene TRBV7-2 combines with J gene TRBJ2-1; D remains unclear. In germline, CDR1 is SGHTA, CDR2 FQGNSA. This CDR3 is built from 14 residues. Trimming removed 4 bases at V and 0 bases at J, with 7 bases between. The CDR3 nucleotides are TGTGCCAGCAGCTACTCTGGCTCCTACAATGAGCAGTTCTTC. Its translation is CASSYSGSYNEQFF.

The J gene is TRBJ1-4, the V gene TRBV24-1, with TRBD1 as a possible D gene (6 bases). Germline-derived CDR1 and CDR2 are KGHDR and SFDVKD. The CDR3 is made up of 16 amino acids. Trimming removed 5 bases at V and 4 bases at J, with 16 bases between. In DNA, the CDR3 is TGTGCCACCAGTGCCAGGGGCCTCGACCGTAATGAAAAACTGTTTTTT. Its translation: CATSARGLDRNEKLFF.

The gene calls are TRBV27 and TRBJ2-2; possibly TRBD2 for D (6 bases). Germline CDR1 and CDR2: MNHEY and SMNVEV (reference sequence). The CDR3 sequence is 16 residues long. V was cut by 5 bases and J by 2 bases, with 15 bases left in between. The CDR3 is CASSALVAVNTGELFF. In DNA, the CDR3 is TGTGCCAGCAGTGCCCTGGTAGCGGTTAACACCGGGGAGCTGTTTTTT.

The chain combines TRBV9 with TRBJ1-1; D is ambiguous. Germline CDR1 is SGDLS and CDR2 is YYNGEE. The CDR3 loop spans 16 amino acids. V was trimmed by 4 bases and J by 0 bases, leaving 16 bases between them. DNA for the CDR3: TGTGCCAGCAGCCCTCATTCCGGGGAAATGAACACTGAAGCTTTCTTT. The encoded protein is CASSPHSGEMNTEAFF.

This clone appeared a single time. This sequence joins TRBV3-1 (or the pseudogene TRBV3-2) and TRBJ2-7; 8 bases line up with TRBD2. The V gene's germline CDR1 is LGHDT and CDR2 YNNKEL (reference sequence). V shed 0 bases and J 4 bases; nucleotides not matched to a gene: 5. CDR3 length equals 15 residues. This CDR3 reads CASSQDRGGGYEQYF. The CDR3 DNA reads TGTGCCAGCAGCCAAGATCGGGGGGGCGGGTACGAGCAGTACTTC.

The genes are TRBV18 and TRBJ1-3; no clear D gene. Germline V lookup: CDR1 KGHSH, CDR2 LQKENI. The CDR3 sequence is 15 residues long. V lost 0 bases to trimming and J lost 0 bases, with 6 bases between them. CDR3 protein: CASSPPPNSGNTIYF. DNA for the CDR3: TGTGCCAGCTCACCACCCCCTAACTCTGGAAACACCATATATTTT.

The chain has TRBV30 and TRBJ2-2, with 9 positions matching TRBD2. Germline V gene data show CDR1 as GTSNPN and CDR2 as SVGIG (reference sequence). The CDR3 runs to 14 residues. The V gene end was trimmed by 0 bases and the J gene end by 6 bases; junction bases not matched to a gene: 2. CDR3 in amino acids: CAWSVRLAAGELFF. The CDR3 DNA is TGTGCCTGGAGTGTAAGACTAGCGGCCGGGGAGCTGTTTTTT.

The DNA of the CDR3 is TGCGCCAGCAGCTGGGATCAGACAGGGGGTGGCACCGGGGAGCTGTTTTTT. Translated, it gives CASSWDQTGGGTGELFF. J is TRBJ2-2 and V is TRBV5-1; 9 bases fit TRBD1. Trimming took 3 bases from V and 4 from J; bases not matched to a gene: 10. The CDR3 spans 17 residues. From germline, CDR1 is SGHRS and CDR2 YFSETQ.

The chain is built from TRBV5-1 and TRBJ1-1; 9 nucleotides line up with TRBD1. There are 19 residues in the CDR3. Germline V gives CDR1 SGHRS, CDR2 YFSETQ. The junction had 16 bases not matched to a gene; V was cut back by 4 bases and J by 0 bases. The CDR3 region has the DNA TGCGCCAGCAGCCCGGGACAGGGTACGTTTTCAAGCATGAACACTGAAGCTTTCTTT. Its translation: CASSPGQGTFSSMNTEAFF.

This clone has only a few counts. J is TRBJ2-1 and V is TRBV24-1, with D maybe TRBD2 (6 bases). The V end lost 1 base, the J end lost 4 bases, and 7 bases lay between the germline ends. CDR1 and CDR2 from the germline V gene are KGHDR and SFDVKD. The CDR3 covers 14 residues. The CDR3 reads CATSDFSGYNEQFF. CDR3 DNA: TGTGCCACCAGTGATTTTAGCGGATACAATGAGCAGTTCTTC.

The chain recombines TRBV2 with TRBJ2-1; D possibly corresponds to TRBD1 (8 bases). Germline-derived CDR1 and CDR2 are SNHLY and FYNNEI. Trimming removed 1 base at V and 3 bases at J, with 10 bases between. The CDR3 spans 15 residues. The CDR3 region is CASSEDRGGYNEQFF. The CDR3 nucleotides read TGTGCCAGCAGTGAAGACAGGGGGGGCTACAATGAGCAGTTCTTC.

J is TRBJ2-5 and V is TRBV30; 11 bases agree with TRBD2. The CDR3 consists of 14 residues. Germline V gene lookup returns CDR1 GTSNPN and CDR2 SVGIG (reference sequence). Trimming at V came to 3 bases and at J to 5 bases, leaving 5 bases not matched to a gene. The CDR3, as DNA: TGTGCCTGGAGCGAGACTAGCGGGACTGAGACCCAGTACTTC. As protein: CAWSETSGTETQYF.

The chain recombines TRBV4-1 with TRBJ2-1; perhaps TRBD1 as D (6 bases). Germline lookup yields CDR1 MGHRA and CDR2 YSYEKL. The CDR3 loop spans 14 amino acids. Between the trimmed V and J ends, which lost 3 bases and 6 bases, there was a span of 12 bases. The chain's CDR3 is CASSHDGRGNEQFF. The DNA for the CDR3 is TGCGCCAGCAGCCATGACGGCAGGGGCAATGAGCAGTTCTTC.

The rearrangement uses TRBV6-6 and TRBJ1-1, with D unclear. The CDR3 contains 13 residues. Germline V gene sequence: CDR1 MNHNY, CDR2 SVGAGI (reference sequence). V lost 6 bases, J lost 1 base, and 9 bases lay in between. CDR3 in amino acids: CASSLTQNTEAFF. DNA of the CDR3: TGTGCCAGCAGCCTGACACAGAACACTGAAGCTTTCTTT.

The chain uses TRBV19 and TRBJ1-2, with 7 bases that match TRBD1. Germline V CDR1 and CDR2: LNHDA, SQIVND (reference sequence). The CDR3 has 14 residues. V trimming: 3 bases; J trimming: 2 bases; junction bases outside the gene matches: 3. The CDR3 protein is CASSIAGQNYGYTF. The DNA for the CDR3 is TGTGCCAGTAGTATTGCGGGACAGAACTATGGCTACACCTTC. Full variable domain (rest looked up from reference TRBV19 and TRBJ1-2): DGGITQSPKYLFRKEGQNVTLSCEQNLNHDAMYWYRQDPGQGLRLIYYSQIVNDFQKGDIAEGYSVSREKKESFPLTVTSAQKNPTAFYLCASSIAGQNYGYTFGSGTRLTVV.

The chain combines TRBV10-3 with TRBJ1-2, with 11 positions matching TRBD1. After removal of 9 bases from V and 5 bases from J, the junction contained 2 bases not matched to a gene. The germline V gene encodes CDR1 ENHRY and CDR2 SYGVKD. The CDR3 loop spans 12 amino acids. The CDR3 DNA reads as TGTGCCATGGGACAGGGGGATTATGGCTACACCTTC. Amino acids: CAMGQGDYGYTF.

DNA of the CDR3: TGTGCCAGCAGCAGGGGGGACAGGGGACCCTACAATGAGCAGTTCTTC. It is translated as CASSRGDRGPYNEQFF. The chain carries TRBV7-3 and TRBJ2-1; 10 bases are shared with TRBD1. Germline loops: CDR1 SGHTA, CDR2 FQGTGA. Trimming took 5 bases from V and 2 from J; bases not matched to a gene: 6. This CDR3 is 16 amino acids long. The whole variable domain, filled in from reference TRBV7-3 and TRBJ2-1, reads GAGVSQTPSNKVTEKGKYVELRCDPISGHTALYWYRQSLGQGPEFLIYFQGTGAADDSGLPNDRFFAVRPEGSVSTLKIQRTERGDSAVYLCASSRGDRGPYNEQFFGPGTRLTVL.

The V and J genes are TRBV6-5 and TRBJ2-7, with 8 bases aligning to TRBD1. The CDR3 length is 15 residues. V shed 3 bases, J shed 7 bases, and the junction held 11 bases outside the gene matches. Per germline, CDR1 MNHEY and CDR2 SVGAGI. The CDR3 DNA reads TGTGCCAGCAGTTATAGGACAGGGAAAGAGTCTGAGCAGTACTTC. Residues: CASSYRTGKESEQYF.

CDR3 coding DNA: TGTGCCAGCAGTTCACGACAATGGGGGCCCAGTAACACTGAAGCTTTCTTT. Translation gives CASSSRQWGPSNTEAFF. The chain couples TRBV6-2 or TRBV6-3 to TRBJ1-1; D possibly corresponds to TRBD1 (6 bases). From germline, CDR1 is MNHEY and CDR2 SVGEGT. V was shortened by 4 bases and J by 2 bases, with 20 bases between the two germline ends. The CDR3 length is 17 residues.

The genes are TRBV5-4 and TRBJ2-3, with 9 nucleotides matching TRBD2. CDR3 size: 17 residues. V was clipped by 0 bases and J by 0 bases; unmatched bases: 5. The germline CDR1 and CDR2 sequences are SGHNT and YYREEE (reference sequence). The CDR3 DNA sequence: TGTGCCAGCAGCTTGGGGGGGCTAGCGGGAAGCACAGATACGCAGTATTTT. Protein product: CASSLGGLAGSTDTQYF.